Presented here are 22 T cell receptor beta chains from one specimen sequenced in a study of shared clonotypes between healthy human individuals (dated by TCRdb to the early 2020s). Receptor libraries were prepared by the immunoSEQ multiplex PCR assay. In its TCRdb copy, this immuneACCESS table keeps in-frame sequences only and misses some clones. Where compared with another copy, unresolved V genes explain less than half of these, and the others have no known cause. This sample has over a million clones in its table, and approximately 72% of those were observed once. About 1.5% of the sample rests with the top ten. Sequencing was carried out using memory CD4+ T cells sorted from blood. The cell subset or site label, read with the paper, signifies: CD45RA-negative fraction. These TCRs come from a man aged 18 to 30 in good health.

This chain links TRBV7-9 with TRBJ2-7; 13 positions match TRBD2. The V and J ends lost 1 base and 3 bases, in that order; junction bases with no gene match: 6. The germline gives CDR1 SEHNR, CDR2 FQNEAQ (reference sequence). The CDR3 contains 17 residues. This CDR3 is CASSLGTSGRDFYEQYF. CDR3 sequence (DNA): TGTGCCAGCAGCTTAGGGACTAGCGGGAGAGATTTCTACGAGCAGTACTTC.

The CDR3 DNA follows: TGTGCCAGCAGTCGTTGGGGCTACACCTTC. Amino acid sequence: CASSRWGYTF. The chain is built from TRBV28 and TRBJ1-2, with D unclear. The CDR3 contains 10 residues. Germline values: CDR1 MDHEN, CDR2 SYDVKM. Trimming shortened V by 5 bases and J by 8 bases, and 6 bases separated the two germline ends.

CDR3 bases: TGTGCCAGTAGTTCCTCAGGGGTAGAGCCCCAGCATTTT. It codes for CASSSSGVEPQHF. This sequence joins TRBV19 and TRBJ1-5; a weak D match, TRBD1 (6 bases). CDR3 length: 13 amino acids. CDR1 and CDR2 from the germline V gene are LNHDA and SQIVND (reference sequence). Trimming took off 5 bases at V and 8 bases at J, with 13 bases between the two ends.

The chain couples TRBV12-5 to TRBJ2-5; D call uncertain. The germline V gene encodes CDR1 LGHNT and CDR2 FRNRAP. The CDR3 covers 12 residues. V lost 0 bases to trimming and J lost 5 bases, with 4 bases between them. In DNA form, the CDR3 reads TGTGCTAGTGGTTTGGTGGACGAGACCCAGTACTTC. Translation gives CASGLVDETQYF.

The V call is TRBV10-3, the J call TRBJ1-1, with 9 bases aligning to TRBD1. Germline V gene sequence: CDR1 ENHRY, CDR2 SYGVKD. The CDR3 runs 14 residues. The junction had 5 bases not matched to a gene; V was cut back by 4 bases and J by 5 bases. CDR3 coding DNA: TGTGCCATCAGTGGGACAGGGGATTGGACTGAAGCTTTCTTT. Translated: CAISGTGDWTEAFF.

The count of this clone is one. This chain links TRBV11-3 with TRBJ1-6; 7 bases fit TRBD1. Trimming removed 1 base from V and 8 bases from J; junction bases left unmatched: 5. Germline values: CDR1 SGHNT, CDR2 YENEEA. The CDR3 loop spans 15 amino acids. The CDR3 loop reads CASSLAGTEHSPLHF. CDR3 nucleotide sequence: TGTGCCAGCAGCTTAGCCGGGACAGAGCATTCACCCCTCCACTTT.

Turning to this clone: The junction and the germline gene differ at one end; a read error may be behind it. The chain has TRBV29-1 and TRBJ1-1; D unclear. The CDR3 is 14 amino acids. Germline V lookup: CDR1 SQVTM, CDR2 ANQGSEA. In DNA form, the CDR3 reads TGCAGCGCTGAAGGGATAGGGATGAACACTGAAGCTTTCTTT. It specifies CSAEGIGMNTEAFF.

In this sample, this clone turned up many times. This sequence joins TRBV28 and TRBJ1-1; 7 bases map to TRBD1. The germline gives CDR1 MDHEN, CDR2 SYDVKM. CDR3 length: 16 amino acids. Germline trimming cut 2 bases from V and 1 base from J; bases unmatched to any gene: 7. CDR3 in DNA: TGTGCCAGCAGTTTAGTGGCCGGGACAGCGAACACTGAAGCTTTCTTT. Translation: CASSLVAGTANTEAFF.

As concerns this clone: Distinct nucleotide sequences in the sample also encode this CDR3. This chain uses TRBV29-1 with TRBJ2-2; the match to TRBD1 covers 10 bases. CDR3 size: 12 residues. V dropped 6 bases and J dropped 5; count of bases not matched to a gene: 0. Germline V CDR1 and CDR2: SQVTM, ANQGSEA. The CDR3 sequence is CSVGQGTGELFF. CDR3 sequence (DNA): TGCAGCGTGGGACAGGGGACCGGGGAGCTGTTTTTT.

This clone was seen a single time. The chain carries TRBV11-3 and TRBJ2-7; TRBD2 agrees at 9 bases. The CDR3 is 15 amino acids. Germline V gene data show CDR1 as SGHNT and CDR2 as YENEEA. The V gene end was trimmed by 6 bases and the J gene end by 2 bases; junction bases not matched to a gene: 8. The CDR3 sequence is CASSYSGSGTYEQYF. CDR3 sequence (DNA): TGTGCCAGCAGTTATAGCGGGAGTGGTACCTACGAGCAGTACTTC.

Remarks on this clone: The same CDR3 can be traced to other DNA sequences in this sample. V is TRBV6-1 and J is TRBJ2-7; 7 nucleotides line up with TRBD2. V shed 4 bases, J shed 4 bases, and the junction held 4 bases outside the gene matches. This CDR3 has 13 residues. Germline V gene data show CDR1 as MNHNS and CDR2 as SASEGT. The DNA for the CDR3 is TGTGCCAGCAGTGGGGAGGGTGGATACGAGCAGTACTTC. Translating gives CASSGEGGYEQYF.

The chain carries TRBV6-5 and TRBJ2-7; D tentatively reads TRBD1 or TRBD2 (6 bases each). CDR1 MNHEY and CDR2 SVGAGI come from the germline V gene. Deletions cut 6 bases from V and 2 bases from J, with 17 bases between. CDR3 size: 15 residues. CDR3 DNA: TGTGCCAGCAGCAGACAGGCCCCGGGGGCCTACGAGCAGTACTTC. Its protein is CASSRQAPGAYEQYF.

This rearrangement joins TRBV30 to TRBJ1-2, with 8 bases fitting TRBD1. The V segment lost 2 bases and the J segment 4 bases; nucleotides outside the gene matches: 9. The CDR3 is 15 amino acids. The germline V gene has CDR1 GTSNPN and CDR2 SVGIG (reference sequence). The CDR3 protein is CAWSKRTGTGYGYTF. The CDR3 coding sequence is TGTGCCTGGAGTAAGCGGACAGGGACAGGCTATGGCTACACCTTC.

The chain is built from TRBV11-2 and TRBJ2-2, with D possibly matching TRBD2 (5 bases). This CDR3 comprises 15 residues. With 0 bases removed from V and 5 bases from J, the gap between germline ends came to 10 bases. Germline V gene data show CDR1 as SGHAT and CDR2 as FQNNGV. As DNA, the CDR3 is TGTGCCAGCAGCTTAGACGGACTGGGTACCGGGGAGCTGTTTTTT. Its protein is CASSLDGLGTGELFF.

The genes are TRBV6-5 and TRBJ2-7, with 7 positions matching TRBD2. This CDR3 has 12 amino acids. Per germline, CDR1 MNHEY and CDR2 SVGAGI. The CDR3 reads CAAGGGTYEQYF. The CDR3 bases are TGTGCAGCCGGGGGAGGGACCTACGAGCAGTACTTC.

Written as DNA, the CDR3 is TGTGCCAGCTCACCACCTCGCGGGGGTAGGTACGAGCAGTACTTC. It codes for CASSPPRGGRYEQYF. This chain connects TRBV18 to TRBJ2-7; 7 positions match TRBD2. The CDR3 has 15 amino acids. After removal of 0 bases from V and 4 bases from J, the junction contained 6 bases not matched to a gene. CDR1 and CDR2 (germline): KGHSH, LQKENI.

The chain links TRBV2 to TRBJ2-2, with TRBD2 matching over 7 bases. With V trimmed by 7 bases and J by 3 bases, 5 bases remained unmatched. This CDR3 has 14 residues. CDR1 and CDR2 from the germline V gene are SNHLY and FYNNEI. The CDR3 DNA is TGTGCCAGCAATATCCGGGGGGACACCGGGGAGCTGTTTTTT. Its translation is CASNIRGDTGELFF. The complete variable domain, with remaining parts taken from reference TRBV2 and TRBJ2-2, reads EPEVTQTPSHQVTQMGQEVILRCVPISNHLYFYWYRQILGQKVEFLVSFYNNEISEKSEIFDDQFSVERPDGSNFTLKIRSTKLEDSAMYFCASNIRGDTGELFFGEGSRLTVL.

The sample holds a few counts of this clone. The J gene is TRBJ1-5, the V gene TRBV6-5, with no clear D. Germline lookup yields CDR1 MNHEY and CDR2 SVGAGI. The CDR3 is 13 amino acids. V lost 3 bases, J lost 7 bases, and 10 bases lay in between. The CDR3 loop is CASSYLVGQPQHF. Written as DNA, the CDR3 is TGTGCCAGCAGTTATCTTGTGGGGCAGCCCCAGCATTTT.

The gene calls are TRBV28 and TRBJ1-2; the D is unclear. The CDR3 is made up of 13 amino acids. Per germline, CDR1 MDHEN and CDR2 SYDVKM. V was shortened by 5 bases and J by 2 bases, with 9 bases between the two germline ends. The CDR3 DNA sequence: TGTGCCAGCAGTCAGAGCGGGAACTATGGCTACACCTTC. Its translation is CASSQSGNYGYTF.

At least ten counts were recorded for this clone. As DNA, the CDR3 is TGTGCCAGCAGACCCACAGGGGGCAGGGAAAAACTGTTTTTT. Its translation: CASRPTGGREKLFF. The chain couples TRBV5-6 to TRBJ1-4; 9 nucleotides match TRBD1. V dropped 5 bases and J dropped 8; count of bases not matched to a gene: 7. This CDR3 contains 14 residues. CDR1 and CDR2 (germline): SGHDT, YYEEEE.

This clone showed up just a few times. This sequence joins TRBV30 and TRBJ2-5; D might be TRBD1 or TRBD2, each matching 5 bases. TRBJ2-7 matches the DNA end more closely, so the J call is doubtful. Per the germline V gene, CDR1 is GTSNPN and CDR2 is SVGIG (reference sequence). The CDR3 length is 14 residues. This chain's CDR3 is CAWSLLGTTYEQYF. CDR3 nucleotides: TGTGCCTGGAGTTTACTGGGGACCACCTACGAGCAGTACTTC.

This clone was recorded a few times. J is TRBJ1-5 and V is TRBV6-5; D is unresolved. This CDR3 region has 13 residues. V was shortened by 2 bases and J by 4 bases, with 6 bases between the two germline ends. The V gene's germline CDR1 is MNHEY and CDR2 SVGAGI. CDR3 bases: TGTGCCAGCAGTTACGACAAAAATCAGCCCCAGCATTTT. Amino acid sequence: CASSYDKNQPQHF.